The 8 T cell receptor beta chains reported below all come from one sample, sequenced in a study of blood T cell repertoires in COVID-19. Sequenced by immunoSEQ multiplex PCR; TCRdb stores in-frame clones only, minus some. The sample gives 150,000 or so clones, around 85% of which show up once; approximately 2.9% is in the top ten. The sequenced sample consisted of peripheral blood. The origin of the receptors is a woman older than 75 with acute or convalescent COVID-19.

The CDR3 spells CASSILDGEGAFF. The CDR3 DNA reads as TGTGCCAGTAGTATACTCGACGGGGAGGGAGCTTTCTTT. V and J are TRBV19 and TRBJ1-1, with D unclear. Trimming pared 2 bases from V and 10 bases from J, leaving 14 bases between. Germline CDR1 and CDR2: LNHDA and SQIVND (reference sequence). The CDR3 has 13 amino acids.

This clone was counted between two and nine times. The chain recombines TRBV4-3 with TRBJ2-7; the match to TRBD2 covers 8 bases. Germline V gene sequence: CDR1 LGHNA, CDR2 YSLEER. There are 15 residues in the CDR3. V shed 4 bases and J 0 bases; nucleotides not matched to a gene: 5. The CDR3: CASSLRGGSSYEQYF. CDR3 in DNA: TGCGCCAGCAGCCTACGGGGGGGGAGCTCCTACGAGCAGTACTTC.

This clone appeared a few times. In DNA form, the CDR3 reads TGTGCCAGCCGGGGGGGCGGTGAAAAACTGTTTTTT. This sequence encodes CASRGGGEKLFF. The genes are TRBV2 and TRBJ1-4, with D perhaps matching TRBD1 (6 bases). V gave up 8 bases and J gave up 7 bases, with 11 bases separating them. Germline V gene sequence: CDR1 SNHLY, CDR2 FYNNEI. This CDR3 region has 12 residues.

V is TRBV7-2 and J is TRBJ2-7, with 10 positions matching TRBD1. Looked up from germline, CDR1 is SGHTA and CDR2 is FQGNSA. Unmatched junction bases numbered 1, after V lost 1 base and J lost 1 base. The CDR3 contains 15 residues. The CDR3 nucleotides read TGTGCCAGCAGCTTAGGGGGACAGGGGTCCTACGAGCAGTACTTC. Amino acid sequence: CASSLGGQGSYEQYF.

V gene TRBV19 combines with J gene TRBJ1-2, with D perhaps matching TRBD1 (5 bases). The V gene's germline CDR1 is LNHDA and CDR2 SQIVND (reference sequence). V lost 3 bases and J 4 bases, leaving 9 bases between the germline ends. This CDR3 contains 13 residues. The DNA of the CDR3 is TGTGCCAGTAGTATCTCTAGGGGCTATGGCTACACCTTC. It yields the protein CASSISRGYGYTF.

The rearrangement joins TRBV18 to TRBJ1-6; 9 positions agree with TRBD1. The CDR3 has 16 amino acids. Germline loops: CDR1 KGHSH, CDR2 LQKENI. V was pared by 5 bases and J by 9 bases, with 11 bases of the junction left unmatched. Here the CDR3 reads CASSEGGQGRTSPLHF. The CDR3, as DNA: TGTGCCAGCTCAGAGGGGGGACAGGGAAGAACTTCACCCCTCCACTTT.

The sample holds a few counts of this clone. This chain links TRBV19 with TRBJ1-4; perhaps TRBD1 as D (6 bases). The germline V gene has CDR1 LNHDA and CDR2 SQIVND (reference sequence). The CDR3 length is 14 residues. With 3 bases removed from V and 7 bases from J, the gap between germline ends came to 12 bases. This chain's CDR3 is CASSIRGGREKLFF. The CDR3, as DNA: TGTGCCAGTAGTATCAGGGGCGGGCGTGAAAAACTGTTTTTT.

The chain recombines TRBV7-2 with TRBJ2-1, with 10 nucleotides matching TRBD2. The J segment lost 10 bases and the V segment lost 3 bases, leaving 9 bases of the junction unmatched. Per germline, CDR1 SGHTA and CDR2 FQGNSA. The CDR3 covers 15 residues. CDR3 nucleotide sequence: TGTGCCAGCAGCTTCCGCTCAGCGGGGGGGGGAGAGCAGTTCTTC. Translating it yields CASSFRSAGGGEQFF.